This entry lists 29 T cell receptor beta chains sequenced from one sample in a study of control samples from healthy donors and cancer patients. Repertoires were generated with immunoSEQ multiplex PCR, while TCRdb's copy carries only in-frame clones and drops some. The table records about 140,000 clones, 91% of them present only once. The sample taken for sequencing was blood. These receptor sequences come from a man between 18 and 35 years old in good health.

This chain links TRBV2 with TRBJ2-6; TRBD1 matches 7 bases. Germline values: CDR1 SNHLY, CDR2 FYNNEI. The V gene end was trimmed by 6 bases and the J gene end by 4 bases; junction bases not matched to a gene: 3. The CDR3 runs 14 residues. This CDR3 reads CASSRDRGANVLTF. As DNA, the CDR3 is TGTGCCAGCAGCCGGGACAGAGGGGCCAACGTCCTGACTTTC.

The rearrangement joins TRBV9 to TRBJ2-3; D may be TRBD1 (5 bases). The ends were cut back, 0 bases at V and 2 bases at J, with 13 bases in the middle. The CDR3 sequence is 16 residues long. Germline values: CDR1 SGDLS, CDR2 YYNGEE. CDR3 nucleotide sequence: TGTGCCAGCAGCGTAGTTGGTAGGGGCTCCACAGATACGCAGTATTTT. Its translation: CASSVVGRGSTDTQYF. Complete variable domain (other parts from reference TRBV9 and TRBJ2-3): DSGVTQTPKHLITATGQRVTLRCSPRSGDLSVYWYQQSLDQGLQFLIQYYNGEERAKGNILERFSAQQFPDLHSELNLSSLELGDSALYFCASSVVGRGSTDTQYFGPGTRLTVL.

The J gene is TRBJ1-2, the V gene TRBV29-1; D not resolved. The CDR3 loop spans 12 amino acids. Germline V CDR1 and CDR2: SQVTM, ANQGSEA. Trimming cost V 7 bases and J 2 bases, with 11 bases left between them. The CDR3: CSATIPNYGYTF. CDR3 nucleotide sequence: TGCAGCGCGACCATTCCAAACTATGGCTACACCTTC.

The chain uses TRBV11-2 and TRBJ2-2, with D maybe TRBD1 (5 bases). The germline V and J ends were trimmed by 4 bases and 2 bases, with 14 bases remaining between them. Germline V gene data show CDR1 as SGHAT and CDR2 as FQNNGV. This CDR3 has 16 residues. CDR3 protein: CASSSTGRANTGELFF. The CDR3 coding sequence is TGTGCCAGCAGCTCTACGGGCAGGGCAAACACCGGGGAGCTGTTTTTT.

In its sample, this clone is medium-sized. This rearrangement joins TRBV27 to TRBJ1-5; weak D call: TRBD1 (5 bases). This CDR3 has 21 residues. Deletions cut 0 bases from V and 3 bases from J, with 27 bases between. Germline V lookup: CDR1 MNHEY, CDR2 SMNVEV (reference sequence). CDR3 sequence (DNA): TGTGCCAGCAGTTTATCAACCCGACTAAATCGACAGTTGAGGGACAATCAGCCCCAGCATTTT. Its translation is CASSLSTRLNRQLRDNQPQHF.

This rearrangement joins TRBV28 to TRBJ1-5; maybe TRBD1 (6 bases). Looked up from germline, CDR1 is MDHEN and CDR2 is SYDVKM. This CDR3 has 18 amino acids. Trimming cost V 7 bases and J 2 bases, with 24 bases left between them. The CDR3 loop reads CASTPQTPRGRGNQPQHF. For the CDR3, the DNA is TGTGCCAGCACTCCTCAGACCCCCCGGGGGCGAGGCAATCAGCCCCAGCATTTT.

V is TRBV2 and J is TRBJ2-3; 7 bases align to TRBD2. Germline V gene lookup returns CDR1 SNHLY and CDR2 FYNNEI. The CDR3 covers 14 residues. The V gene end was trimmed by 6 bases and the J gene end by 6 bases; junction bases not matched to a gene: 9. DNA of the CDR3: TGTGCCAGCAGAGCGGGACGCGACACCGATACGCAGTATTTT. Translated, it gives CASRAGRDTDTQYF.

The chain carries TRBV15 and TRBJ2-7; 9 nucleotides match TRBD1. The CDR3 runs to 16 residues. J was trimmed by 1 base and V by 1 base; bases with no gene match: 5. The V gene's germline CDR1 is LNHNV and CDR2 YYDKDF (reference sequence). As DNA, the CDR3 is TGTGCCACCAGCAGAGGTGGGGACAGGGCTTCCTACGAGCAGTACTTC. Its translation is CATSRGGDRASYEQYF.

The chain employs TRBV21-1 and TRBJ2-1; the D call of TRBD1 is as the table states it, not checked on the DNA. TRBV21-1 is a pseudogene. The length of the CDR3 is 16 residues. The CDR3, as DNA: TGTGCCAGCAGCAAAGGACACTTGAGCTCCTACAATGAGCAGTTCTTC. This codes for CASSKGHLSSYNEQFF.

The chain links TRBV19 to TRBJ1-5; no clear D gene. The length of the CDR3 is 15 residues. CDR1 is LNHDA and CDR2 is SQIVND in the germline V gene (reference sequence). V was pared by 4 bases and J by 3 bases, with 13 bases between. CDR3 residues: CASSTSTHSNQPQHF. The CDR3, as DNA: TGTGCCAGTAGTACCTCGACACACTCCAATCAGCCCCAGCATTTT.

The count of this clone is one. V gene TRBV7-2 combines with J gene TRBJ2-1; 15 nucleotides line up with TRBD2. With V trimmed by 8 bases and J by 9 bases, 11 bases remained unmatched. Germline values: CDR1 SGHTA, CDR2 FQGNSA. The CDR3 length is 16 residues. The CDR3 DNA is TGTGCCAGCCTAAGTCTCGGGACTAGCGGGGGGAGTGAGCAGTTCTTC. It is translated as CASLSLGTSGGSEQFF.

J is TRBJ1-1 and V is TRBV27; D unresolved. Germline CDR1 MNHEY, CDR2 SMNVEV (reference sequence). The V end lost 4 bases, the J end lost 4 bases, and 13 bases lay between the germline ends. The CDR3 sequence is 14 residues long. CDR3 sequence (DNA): TGTGCCAGCAGTTCTTTACAGAGCTTCACTGAAGCTTTCTTT. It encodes CASSSLQSFTEAFF.

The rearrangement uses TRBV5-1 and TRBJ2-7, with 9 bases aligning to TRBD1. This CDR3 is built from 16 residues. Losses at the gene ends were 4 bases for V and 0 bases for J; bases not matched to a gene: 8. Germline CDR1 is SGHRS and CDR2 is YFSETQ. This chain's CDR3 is CASSPPGQGISYEQYF. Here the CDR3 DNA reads TGCGCCAGCAGCCCCCCGGGACAGGGCATCTCCTACGAGCAGTACTTC.

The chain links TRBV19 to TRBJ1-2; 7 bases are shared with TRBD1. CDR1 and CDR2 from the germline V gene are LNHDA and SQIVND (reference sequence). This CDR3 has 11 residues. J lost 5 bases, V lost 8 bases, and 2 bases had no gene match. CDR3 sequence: CASRGQYGYTF. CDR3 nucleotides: TGTGCCAGTCGGGGACAGTATGGCTACACCTTC.

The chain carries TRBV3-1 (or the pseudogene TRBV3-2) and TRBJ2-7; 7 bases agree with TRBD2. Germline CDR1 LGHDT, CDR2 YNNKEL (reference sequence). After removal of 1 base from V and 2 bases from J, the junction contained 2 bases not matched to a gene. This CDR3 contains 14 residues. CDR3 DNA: TGTGCCAGCAGCCAAGGGGGGGGAGCCTACGAGCAGTACTTC. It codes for CASSQGGGAYEQYF.

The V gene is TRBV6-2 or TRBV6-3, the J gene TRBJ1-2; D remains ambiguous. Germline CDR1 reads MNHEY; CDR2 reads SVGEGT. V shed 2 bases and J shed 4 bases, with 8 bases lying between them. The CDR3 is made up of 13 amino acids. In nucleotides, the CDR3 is TGTGCCAGCAGTTACGGACGTCCCTATGGCTACACCTTC. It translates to CASSYGRPYGYTF.

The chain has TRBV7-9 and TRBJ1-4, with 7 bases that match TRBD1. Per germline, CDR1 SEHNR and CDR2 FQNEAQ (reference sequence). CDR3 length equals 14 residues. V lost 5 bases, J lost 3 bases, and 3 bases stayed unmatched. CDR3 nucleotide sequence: TGTGCCAGCAGCCGAGGACAGGCTAATGAAAAACTGTTTTTT. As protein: CASSRGQANEKLFF. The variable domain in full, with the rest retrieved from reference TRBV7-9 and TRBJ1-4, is DTGVSQNPRHKITKRGQNVTFRCDPISEHNRLYWYRQTLGQGPEFLTYFQNEAQLEKSRLLSDRFSAERPKGSFSTLEIQRTEQGDSAMYLCASSRGQANEKLFFGSGTQLSVL.

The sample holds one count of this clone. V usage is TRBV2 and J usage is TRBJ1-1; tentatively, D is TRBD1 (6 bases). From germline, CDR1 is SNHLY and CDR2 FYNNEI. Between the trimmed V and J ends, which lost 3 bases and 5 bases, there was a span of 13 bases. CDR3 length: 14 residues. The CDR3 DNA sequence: TGTGCCAGCAGTGAGCACAGGGTCGCGACTGAAGCTTTCTTT. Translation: CASSEHRVATEAFF.

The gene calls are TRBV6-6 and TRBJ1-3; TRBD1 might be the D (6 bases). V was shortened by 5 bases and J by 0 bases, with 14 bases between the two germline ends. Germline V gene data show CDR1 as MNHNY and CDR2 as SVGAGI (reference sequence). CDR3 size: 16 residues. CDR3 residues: CASSPSQGSSGNTIYF. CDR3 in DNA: TGTGCCAGCAGTCCATCACAGGGCAGCTCTGGAAACACCATATATTTT.

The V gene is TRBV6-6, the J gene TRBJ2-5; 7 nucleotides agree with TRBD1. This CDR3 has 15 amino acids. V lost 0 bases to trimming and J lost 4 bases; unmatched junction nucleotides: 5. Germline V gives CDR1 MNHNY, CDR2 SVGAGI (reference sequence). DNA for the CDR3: TGTGCCAGCAGTTACTCAGGGACAGACAGAGAGACCCAGTACTTC. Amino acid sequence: CASSYSGTDRETQYF.

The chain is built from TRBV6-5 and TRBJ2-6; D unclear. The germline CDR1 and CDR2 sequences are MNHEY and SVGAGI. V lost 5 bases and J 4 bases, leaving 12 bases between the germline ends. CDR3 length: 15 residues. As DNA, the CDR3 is TGTGCCAGCAGTAGTCCCCGGGCGGGGGCCAACGTCCTGACTTTC. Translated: CASSSPRAGANVLTF.

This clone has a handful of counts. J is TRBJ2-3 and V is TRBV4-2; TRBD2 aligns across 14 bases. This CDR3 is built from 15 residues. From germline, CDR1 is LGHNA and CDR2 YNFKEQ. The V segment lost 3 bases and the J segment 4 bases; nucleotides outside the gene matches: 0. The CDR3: CASSQTSGGADTQYF. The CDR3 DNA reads TGTGCCAGCAGCCAGACTAGCGGGGGGGCAGATACGCAGTATTTT.

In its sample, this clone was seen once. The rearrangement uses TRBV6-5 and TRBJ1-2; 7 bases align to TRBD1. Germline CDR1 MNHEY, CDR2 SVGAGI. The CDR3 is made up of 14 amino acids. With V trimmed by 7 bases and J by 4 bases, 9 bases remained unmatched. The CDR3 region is CASTPPGQIYGYTF. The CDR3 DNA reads TGTGCCAGCACCCCCCCGGGACAGATCTATGGCTACACCTTC.

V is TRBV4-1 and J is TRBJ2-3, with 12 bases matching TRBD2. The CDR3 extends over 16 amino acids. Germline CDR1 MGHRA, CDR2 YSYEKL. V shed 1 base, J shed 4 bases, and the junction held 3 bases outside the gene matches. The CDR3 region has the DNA TGCGCCAGCAGCCAAGGGGCTAGCGGGGGGGCAGATACGCAGTATTTT. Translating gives CASSQGASGGADTQYF.

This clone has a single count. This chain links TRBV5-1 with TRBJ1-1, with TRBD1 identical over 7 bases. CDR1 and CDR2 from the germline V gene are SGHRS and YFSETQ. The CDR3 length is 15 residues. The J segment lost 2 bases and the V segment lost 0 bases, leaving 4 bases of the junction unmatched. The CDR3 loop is CASSLGDRSNTEAFF. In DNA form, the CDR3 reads TGCGCCAGCAGCTTGGGGGACAGATCAAACACTGAAGCTTTCTTT.

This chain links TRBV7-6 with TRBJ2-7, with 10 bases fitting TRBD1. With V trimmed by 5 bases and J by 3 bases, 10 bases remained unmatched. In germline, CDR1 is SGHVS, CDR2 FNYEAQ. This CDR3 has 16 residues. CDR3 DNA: TGTGCCAGCAGCCTAAACTCGGGACAGGGGATCTACGAGCAGTACTTC. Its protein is CASSLNSGQGIYEQYF.

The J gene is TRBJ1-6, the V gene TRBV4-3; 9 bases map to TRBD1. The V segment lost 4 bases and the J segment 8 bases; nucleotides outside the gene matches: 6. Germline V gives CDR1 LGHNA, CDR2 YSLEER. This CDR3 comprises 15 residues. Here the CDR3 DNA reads TGCGCCAGCAGCCTAGGGACAGGGCGGGATTCACCCCTCCACTTT. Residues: CASSLGTGRDSPLHF.

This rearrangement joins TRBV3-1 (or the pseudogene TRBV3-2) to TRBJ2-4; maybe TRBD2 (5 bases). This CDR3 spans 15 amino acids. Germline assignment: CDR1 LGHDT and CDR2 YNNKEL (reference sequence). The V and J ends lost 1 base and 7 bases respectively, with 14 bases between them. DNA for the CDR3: TGTGCCAGCAGCCAAGCAACTAGTCGGTTGAACATTCAGTACTTC. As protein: CASSQATSRLNIQYF.

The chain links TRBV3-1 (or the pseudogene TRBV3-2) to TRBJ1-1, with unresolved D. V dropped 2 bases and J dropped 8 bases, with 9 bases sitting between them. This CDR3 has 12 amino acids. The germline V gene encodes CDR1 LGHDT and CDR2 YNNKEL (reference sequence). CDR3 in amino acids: CASSQIFLEAFF. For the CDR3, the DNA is TGTGCCAGCAGCCAAATTTTCTTAGAAGCTTTCTTT.